This is a list of T cell receptor beta chains from one sample in a study of T cells in localized non-small cell lung cancer. Repertoires were generated with immunoSEQ multiplex PCR, while TCRdb's copy carries only in-frame clones and drops some. Of roughly 40,000 clones listed, more than 85% are singletons. This material consisted of peripheral blood, taken before any cancer treatment. All receptors derive from a man aged 18 to 49 with stage I lung adenocarcinoma. Both conserved end residues are part of each CDR3. The D gene is left open where the match is weak. Clone size is stated in some rows and not others, as once, few, many or a class when expanded.

CDR3 DNA: TGTGCCAGCAGCTTCGGGACAGGGAACACTGAAGCTTTCTTT
CDR3 protein: CASSFGTGNTEAFF
J gene: TRBJ1-1
V gene: TRBV5-6
D gene: TRBD1
clone size: NA

CDR3 DNA: TGCAGTGCTGGACTAGCAGATACGCAGTATTTT
CDR3 protein: CSAGLADTQYF
J gene: TRBJ2-3
V gene: TRBV20-1
D gene: TRBD2
clone size: NA

CDR3 DNA: TGTGCCAGTAGTCAGGGACAGGGGTGGGAGACCCAGTACTTC
CDR3 protein: CASSQGQGWETQYF
J gene: TRBJ2-5
V gene: TRBV19
D gene: TRBD1
clone size: NA

CDR3 DNA: TGCGCCAGCAGCCAAGATAGTCCCGGGGCAGCTGAGTGGGAAGAGACCCAGTACTTC
CDR3 protein: CASSQDSPGAAEWEETQYF
J gene: TRBJ2-5
V gene: TRBV4-3
D gene: NA
clone size: NA

CDR3 DNA: TGCAGCGTTGTAGGCGGAACTAATGAAAAACTGTTTTTT
CDR3 protein: CSVVGGTNEKLFF
J gene: TRBJ1-4
V gene: TRBV29-1
D gene: NA
clone size: few

CDR3 DNA: TGTGCCTGGAGCCCATTCGGACAGGGGGCCAGCTATGGCTACACCTTC
CDR3 protein: CAWSPFGQGASYGYTF
J gene: TRBJ1-2
V gene: TRBV30
D gene: TRBD1
clone size: NA

CDR3 DNA: TGTGCCAGCAGCTTAGAAGCCAATCAGCCCCAGCATTTT
CDR3 protein: CASSLEANQPQHF
J gene: TRBJ1-5
V gene: TRBV7-2
D gene: NA
clone size: NA

CDR3 DNA: TGTGCCAGCAGCATTGACACGCTCTATGGCTACACCTTC
CDR3 protein: CASSIDTLYGYTF
J gene: TRBJ1-2
V gene: TRBV5-4
D gene: NA
clone size: NA

CDR3 DNA: TGCGCCAGCAGCCAAGCTTGGAGTGACACGGAAGCTTTCTTT
CDR3 protein: CASSQAWSDTEAFF
J gene: TRBJ1-1
V gene: TRBV4-3
D gene: NA
clone size: once

CDR3 DNA: TGTGCCAGCAGTGAAACAGGTAAAGGGTCTGAAGCTTTCTTT
CDR3 protein: CASSETGKGSEAFF
J gene: TRBJ1-1
V gene: TRBV28
D gene: NA
clone size: NA

CDR3 DNA: TGTGCCAGCAGCACCTACAGGGAAAAGGACACTGAAGCTTTCTTT
CDR3 protein: CASSTYREKDTEAFF
J gene: TRBJ1-1
V gene: TRBV21-1
D gene: NA
clone size: NA

CDR3 DNA: TGTGCCAGCAGTTTATGGGGCGAGGGAACCTCTGGAAACACCATATATTTT
CDR3 protein: CASSLWGEGTSGNTIYF
J gene: TRBJ1-3
V gene: TRBV28
D gene: NA
clone size: NA

CDR3 DNA: TGCGCCAGCAGCGTGCCTACTAGCGCCAATGAGCAGTTCTTC
CDR3 protein: CASSVPTSANEQFF
J gene: TRBJ2-1
V gene: TRBV5-1
D gene: TRBD2
clone size: NA

CDR3 DNA: TGTGCCAGCAGTCAGGGGGCTATTTCCTCTGGAAACACCATATATTTT
CDR3 protein: CASSQGAISSGNTIYF
J gene: TRBJ1-3
V gene: TRBV7-6
D gene: TRBD1
clone size: NA

CDR3 DNA: TGTGCCAGCTCACCTGGACAGGGCGTGGGAAACACTGAAGCTTTCTTT
CDR3 protein: CASSPGQGVGNTEAFF
J gene: TRBJ1-1
V gene: TRBV18
D gene: TRBD1
clone size: NA

CDR3 DNA: TGTGCCAGTAGTATAACGGGGACAGGGGGCTCAATACAGTTCTTC
CDR3 protein: CASSITGTGGSIQFF
J gene: TRBJ2-1
V gene: TRBV19
D gene: TRBD1
clone size: NA

CDR3 DNA: TGTGCCATCAGTATTGGGGGACAGGGTCCTGAGCAGTTCTTC
CDR3 protein: CAISIGGQGPEQFF
J gene: TRBJ2-1
V gene: TRBV10-3
D gene: TRBD1
clone size: NA

CDR3 DNA: TGTGCCAGCAGCAAACACCGATACTATGGCTACACCTTC
CDR3 protein: CASSKHRYYGYTF
J gene: TRBJ1-2
V gene: TRBV28
D gene: NA
clone size: once

CDR3 DNA: TGCGCCAGCAGCAGGACTAGCGGGGGGGCCTATGAGCAGTTCTTC
CDR3 protein: CASSRTSGGAYEQFF
J gene: TRBJ2-1
V gene: TRBV5-1
D gene: TRBD2
clone size: NA

CDR3 DNA: TGTGCCAGCAGTTTATATGGACAGATCCAAGAGACCCAGTACTTC
CDR3 protein: CASSLYGQIQETQYF
J gene: TRBJ2-5
V gene: TRBV28
D gene: NA
clone size: NA

CDR3 DNA: TGTGCCAGCTCATCCGTTCAGGGCGCCGGGGAGCTGTTTTTT
CDR3 protein: CASSSVQGAGELFF
J gene: TRBJ2-2
V gene: TRBV18
D gene: NA
clone size: NA

CDR3 DNA: TGTGCCAGCAGCGTCGAGGCGGGTCAGGGCTATGGCTACACCTTC
CDR3 protein: CASSVEAGQGYGYTF
J gene: TRBJ1-2
V gene: TRBV9
D gene: NA
clone size: NA

CDR3 DNA: TGTGCCAGCAGTTTCCCCGGGCTGGGGAAGAACACCGGGGAGCTGTTTTTT
CDR3 protein: CASSFPGLGKNTGELFF
J gene: TRBJ2-2
V gene: TRBV27
D gene: NA
clone size: NA

CDR3 DNA: TGTGCCAGCAGCTTAGGGACTAGCGGGACCCAAGAGACCCAGTACTTC
CDR3 protein: CASSLGTSGTQETQYF
J gene: TRBJ2-5
V gene: TRBV7-9
D gene: TRBD2
clone size: NA

CDR3 DNA: TGCGCCAGCAGCCAAGAAACGGGGACCCCCTATGGCTACACCTTC
CDR3 protein: CASSQETGTPYGYTF
J gene: TRBJ1-2
V gene: TRBV4-3
D gene: NA
clone size: NA

CDR3 DNA: TGCGCCAGCAGCCAAGATCAAAGGGCCGGAAACACCATATATTTT
CDR3 protein: CASSQDQRAGNTIYF
J gene: TRBJ1-3
V gene: TRBV4-3
D gene: NA
clone size: NA

CDR3 DNA: TGTGCCTGGAAGACTGCAGGGGGCACTGAAGCTTTCTTT
CDR3 protein: CAWKTAGGTEAFF
J gene: TRBJ1-1
V gene: TRBV30
D gene: TRBD1
clone size: NA

CDR3 DNA: TGTGCCAGCAGTCCCCCAAAGGACCTGAACACTGAAGCTTTCTTT
CDR3 protein: CASSPPKDLNTEAFF
J gene: TRBJ1-1
V gene: TRBV28
D gene: NA
clone size: NA

CDR3 DNA: TGTGCCAGCAGTTCCTCGGCCAAATATGGCTACACCTTC
CDR3 protein: CASSSSAKYGYTF
J gene: TRBJ1-2
V gene: TRBV25-1
D gene: NA
clone size: NA

CDR3 DNA: TGTGCCAGCAGCCTTCGACAGAGAACCTCGGGCACTGAAGCTTTCTTT
CDR3 protein: CASSLRQRTSGTEAFF
J gene: TRBJ1-1
V gene: TRBV14
D gene: NA
clone size: NA

CDR3 DNA: TGTGCCAGCAAACGCGATCTGAACACCGGGGAGCTGTTTTTT
CDR3 protein: CASKRDLNTGELFF
J gene: TRBJ2-2
V gene: TRBV2
D gene: NA
clone size: few

CDR3 DNA: TGTGCCAGCACCTCACAACAGGGGTTAAATTCACCCCTCCACTTT
CDR3 protein: CASTSQQGLNSPLHF
J gene: TRBJ1-6
V gene: TRBV2
D gene: TRBD1
clone size: few

CDR3 DNA: TGTGCCAGCAGTCTTAGGACAGCCCAAGAGACCCAGTACTTC
CDR3 protein: CASSLRTAQETQYF
J gene: TRBJ2-5
V gene: TRBV7-8
D gene: NA
clone size: NA

CDR3 DNA: TGTGCCAGCAGCTTGGCTCCGGAGGTCCAGGGGTACGAGCAGTACTTC
CDR3 protein: CASSLAPEVQGYEQYF
J gene: TRBJ2-7
V gene: TRBV5-4
D gene: NA
clone size: NA

CDR3 DNA: TGTGCCAGCAGCCCCGGGACTACATTTAGCACAGATACGCAGTATTTT
CDR3 protein: CASSPGTTFSTDTQYF
J gene: TRBJ2-3
V gene: TRBV5-6
D gene: TRBD2
clone size: NA

CDR3 DNA: TGTGCCAGCAGCAAAACCCCCGGGACAGTATCTGGGGCCAACGTCCTGACTTTC
CDR3 protein: CASSKTPGTVSGANVLTF
J gene: TRBJ2-6
V gene: TRBV27
D gene: TRBD1
clone size: NA

CDR3 DNA: TGTGCCAGCAGCTCAGGACGGGACACTGAAGCTTTCTTT
CDR3 protein: CASSSGRDTEAFF
J gene: TRBJ1-1
V gene: TRBV7-8
D gene: NA
clone size: once

CDR3 DNA: TGTGCCATCAGTGACGGGAGAGATGAAAAACTGTTTTTT
CDR3 protein: CAISDGRDEKLFF
J gene: TRBJ1-4
V gene: TRBV10-3
D gene: NA
clone size: NA

CDR3 DNA: TGTGCCAGCAGCTTGAGGATTAGACAGGGCTACGAGCAGTACTTC
CDR3 protein: CASSLRIRQGYEQYF
J gene: TRBJ2-7
V gene: TRBV5-6
D gene: TRBD1
clone size: NA

CDR3 DNA: TGCAGCGTTGGGGGCCGAACCTACGAGCAGTACTTC
CDR3 protein: CSVGGRTYEQYF
J gene: TRBJ2-7
V gene: TRBV29-1
D gene: NA
clone size: NA

CDR3 DNA: TGTGCCAGCTCACCCAGGTCTGACACCGGGGAGCTGTTTTTT
CDR3 protein: CASSPRSDTGELFF
J gene: TRBJ2-2
V gene: TRBV18
D gene: NA
clone size: NA

CDR3 DNA: TGTGCCAGCAGCTTAGGGCCTCCGGGGGGCGGAGGAAACACCATATATTTT
CDR3 protein: CASSLGPPGGGGNTIYF
J gene: TRBJ1-3
V gene: TRBV7-2
D gene: NA
clone size: NA

CDR3 DNA: TGTGCCAGCAGCGTATTGACAGGTGGAGCCAACGTCCTGACTTTC
CDR3 protein: CASSVLTGGANVLTF
J gene: TRBJ2-6
V gene: TRBV9
D gene: NA
clone size: NA

CDR3 DNA: TGCGCCAGCAGCCAAAAGGACACTACTAACTATGGCTACACCTTC
CDR3 protein: CASSQKDTTNYGYTF
J gene: TRBJ1-2
V gene: TRBV4-1
D gene: NA
clone size: few

CDR3 DNA: TGTGCCAGCAGTGAATTTGGGGGGAAGCAGCCCCAGCATTTT
CDR3 protein: CASSEFGGKQPQHF
J gene: TRBJ1-5
V gene: TRBV6-1
D gene: NA
clone size: NA

CDR3 DNA: TGTGCCAGCAGTCCGACTTCGGCGGCTAATGAAAAACTGTTTTTT
CDR3 protein: CASSPTSAANEKLFF
J gene: TRBJ1-4
V gene: TRBV6-5
D gene: NA
clone size: NA

CDR3 DNA: TGCAGCGTTGAAAAGGCCCCCGGGACCGCAGGCTACACCTTC
CDR3 protein: CSVEKAPGTAGYTF
J gene: TRBJ1-2
V gene: TRBV29-1
D gene: NA
clone size: NA

CDR3 DNA: TGTGCCAGCAGTGTCGGACAGGGAGAAATGTCACCCCTCCACTTT
CDR3 protein: CASSVGQGEMSPLHF
J gene: TRBJ1-6
V gene: TRBV2
D gene: TRBD1
clone size: NA

CDR3 DNA: TGTGCCAGCAGCTTCGGGGGGAACACTGAAGCTTTCTTT
CDR3 protein: CASSFGGNTEAFF
J gene: TRBJ1-1
V gene: TRBV5-8
D gene: NA
clone size: NA

CDR3 DNA: TGTGCCAGCAGCTTAGCAGCCCGGCGGAACACTGAAGCTTTCTTT
CDR3 protein: CASSLAARRNTEAFF
J gene: TRBJ1-1
V gene: TRBV7-9
D gene: NA
clone size: NA

CDR3 DNA: TGTGCCAGCAGCCCCCCGACAGCCTCGCCTGATGGCTACACCTTC
CDR3 protein: CASSPPTASPDGYTF
J gene: TRBJ1-2
V gene: TRBV4-2
D gene: NA
clone size: NA

CDR3 DNA: TGTGCCAGCAGCGAGGACAGGGGTAACAATCAGCCCCAGCATTTT
CDR3 protein: CASSEDRGNNQPQHF
J gene: TRBJ1-5
V gene: TRBV2
D gene: TRBD1
clone size: NA

CDR3 DNA: TGTGCCAGCAGCCAAGAACTAGCGGGGGCAAACTACAATGAGCAGTTCTTC
CDR3 protein: CASSQELAGANYNEQFF
J gene: TRBJ2-1
V gene: TRBV4-2
D gene: TRBD2
clone size: NA

CDR3 DNA: TGTGCCAGCTCCCCTACAGGGGTTGGCGAGCAGTACTTC
CDR3 protein: CASSPTGVGEQYF
J gene: TRBJ2-7
V gene: TRBV18
D gene: TRBD1
clone size: NA

CDR3 DNA: TGTGCCAGCAGTTTATCTCCAGGGTCCTACGAGCAGTACTTC
CDR3 protein: CASSLSPGSYEQYF
J gene: TRBJ2-7
V gene: TRBV27
D gene: NA
clone size: NA

CDR3 DNA: TGTGCCAGTAGTATTCCGAGTTATGGACAGAGCTCCTACAATGAGCAGTTCTTC
CDR3 protein: CASSIPSYGQSSYNEQFF
J gene: TRBJ2-1
V gene: TRBV19
D gene: NA
clone size: NA